The source of this T cell receptor beta chain is a study of control samples from healthy donors and cancer patients. The germline gives CDR1 LGHDT, CDR2 YNNKEL (reference sequence). Deletions cut 0 bases from V and 4 bases from J, with 13 bases between. This CDR3 is built from 16 residues. Assay used: immunoSEQ multiplex PCR; TCRdb lists only in-frame clones, some missing. The sample has about 52,000 clones, 95% seen once. The chain employs TRBV3-1 (or the pseudogene TRBV3-2) and TRBJ1-3, with D hard to call. Material: blood. The TCR sequence derives from a man aged 25-40 years in good health. The CDR3 DNA reads TGTGCCAGCAGCCAAGAGGGATGGTTTAGGGGAAACACCATATATTTT. As protein: CASSQEGWFRGNTIYF.